The clone carrying this TCR beta chain was seen a handful of times. This record belongs to a study of blood T cell repertoires in COVID-19. On the study more broadly: The United States, Italy and Spain supplied acute and convalescent COVID-19 samples. T cells, B-cell-depleted T cells, or PBMCs provided the cDNA or gDNA that served as material.

Methods used by the authors: Reference gene primers were amplified, and this amplification served to estimate nucleated cell counts. Assay: immunoSEQ multiplex PCR; the TCRdb copy retains only in-frame clones and omits some. Clonal size and the V and J genes are those of that table, whereas D and trimming came from the DNA. There are around 120,000 clones in the sample; over 65% occur only once, and around 0.9% lies in the top ten. The CDR3 length is 15 residues. J lost 4 bases, V lost 6 bases, and 10 bases had no gene match. Germline CDR1 and CDR2: KGHSH and LQKENI. The chain couples TRBV18 to TRBJ2-3, with 7 nucleotides matching TRBD1. The sequence came from a human donor with acute or convalescent COVID-19. The donor label of this sample is uncertain. The specimen sequenced was peripheral blood. This CDR3 reads CASSQPEGASDTQYF. CDR3 DNA: TGTGCCAGCTCCCAACCTGAGGGGGCCTCAGATACGCAGTATTTT.